The clone carrying this TCR beta chain was seen more than once but under ten times. Its target is not known. This sample is part of a study of CD8 T cells in ankylosing spondylitis. Study-level findings and limits: Matched ankylosing spondylitis synovial fluid reportedly contained a significantly enriched population of disease-linked clones. The study identified a TCR beta motif of roughly eight highly homologous variants that appeared characteristic of ankylosing spondylitis blood. Some motif variants had been reported before (in reactive arthritis synovial fluid and blood).

TCRdb ran MiXCR on the 5' RACE reads and lists one entry per CDR3 protein. The data hold 50,000 to 65,000 distinct CDR3 sequences, with approximately 8% observed a single time. The sample was blood, either unsorted or a sorted T cell fraction (not recorded which). This TCR derives from a female donor with ankylosing spondylitis or in good health (not recorded which).

CDR3 sequence (DNA): TGCGCCAGCAGCTTGGATGGGACAGGGGGACCAGTTTCATTCTCTGGGGCCAACGTCCTGACTTTC. This encodes CASSLDGTGGPVSFSGANVLTF. The V call is TRBV5-1, the J call TRBJ2-6; 11 bases match TRBD1. CDR3 length: 22 residues. The germline CDR1 and CDR2 sequences are SGHRS and YFSETQ. Unmatched junction bases numbered 14, after V lost 0 bases and J lost 0 bases.